This paragraph reports one T cell receptor beta chain. Sequencing used immunoSEQ multiplex PCR; TCRdb keeps in-frame clones, though not all of them. The sample gives hundreds of thousands of clones, 80% to 90% of which show up once; approximately 7% is in the top ten. The entry originates in a study of Ad26.COV2.S vaccination and SARS-CoV-2 variants. Study context: Donor joined the COV1001 Ad26.COV2.S trial arm. Recipients of Ad26.COV2.S got it intramuscularly, once or twice 56 days apart.

Treatment given: approximately 18 received Ad26.COV2.S at low or high dose, single or two shots; several received placebo; per-sample allocation not given. At day 63 after the first vaccine or placebo injection, samples were drawn. The V end was cut by 3 bases, the J end by 2 bases, with 13 bases between. Germline CDR1 is SGDLS and CDR2 is YYNGEE. The CDR3 spans 15 residues. The sequences come from peripheral blood, collected in a trial of Ad26.COV2.S vaccine versus placebo. The clonotype was recovered from a person aged 18-65 years who received the Ad26.COV2.S COVID-19 vaccine or a placebo. V and J are TRBV9 and TRBJ2-3, with D possibly matching TRBD1 (6 bases). This chain's CDR3 is CASSETGGVTDTQYF. The CDR3 DNA is TGTGCCAGCAGCGAGACAGGAGGAGTCACAGATACGCAGTATTTT. The whole variable domain, remainder taken from reference TRBV9 and TRBJ2-3, is DSGVTQTPKHLITATGQRVTLRCSPRSGDLSVYWYQQSLDQGLQFLIQYYNGEERAKGNILERFSAQQFPDLHSELNLSSLELGDSALYFCASSETGGVTDTQYFGPGTRLTVL.